The rows below give T cell receptor beta chains drawn from one sample of a study of cytomegalovirus exposure and HLA in healthy donors. TCRdb's table, derived via immunoSEQ multiplex PCR, lists solely in-frame clones and lacks some. Among around 140,000 clones listed, 70% were seen once. The sample was PBMCs. Receptors were obtained from a woman in her sixties or seventies in good health and CMV-seropositive. Each CDR3 is given with its conserved first and last residue. A D gene is named only where the DNA matches it firmly. Size is stated for part of the rows, as once, few or many counts, or as a class when the clone is expanded.

J gene: TRBJ1-4; V gene: TRBV19; clone size: NA; D gene: TRBD1; CDR3 DNA: TGTGCCAGTAGCCCACAGGGGGTCGCTAATGAAAAACTGTTTTTT; CDR3 protein: CASSPQGVANEKLFF
J gene: TRBJ1-2; V gene: TRBV5-5; clone size: NA; D gene: NA; CDR3 DNA: TGTGCCAGCAGCTTTGGGGCAGGGAAGGACTATGGCTACACCTTC; CDR3 protein: CASSFGAGKDYGYTF
J gene: TRBJ1-4; V gene: TRBV9; clone size: NA; D gene: TRBD1; CDR3 DNA: TGTGCCAGCAGCTTACAGGGGACTAATGAAAAACTGTTTTTT; CDR3 protein: CASSLQGTNEKLFF
J gene: TRBJ2-7; V gene: TRBV6-1; clone size: NA; D gene: NA; CDR3 DNA: TGTGCCAGCAGTCCTACAGGGACATACGAGCAGTACTTC; CDR3 protein: CASSPTGTYEQYF
J gene: TRBJ1-6; V gene: TRBV6-5; clone size: few; D gene: NA; CDR3 DNA: TGTGCCAGCAGAACCGGGACGCCGGCGGGATCACCCCTCCACTTT; CDR3 protein: CASRTGTPAGSPLHF
J gene: TRBJ1-5; V gene: TRBV19; clone size: NA; D gene: TRBD1; CDR3 DNA: TGTGCCAGCAGACAGGGGGCAGGTAGCAATCAGCCCCAGCATTTT; CDR3 protein: CASRQGAGSNQPQHF
J gene: TRBJ2-5; V gene: TRBV7-8; clone size: NA; D gene: NA; CDR3 DNA: TGTGCCAGCAGCTTTGACGGGGGGCGGGCGGAGACCCAGTACTTC; CDR3 protein: CASSFDGGRAETQYF
J gene: TRBJ1-2; V gene: TRBV2; clone size: NA; D gene: TRBD1; CDR3 DNA: TGTGCCAGCAGTGAATTTTTGGTTTTCGAGGGGACAGGGGGCTATGGCTACACCTTC; CDR3 protein: CASSEFLVFEGTGGYGYTF
J gene: TRBJ1-2; V gene: TRBV25-1; clone size: NA; D gene: TRBD1; CDR3 DNA: TGTGCCAGCAGTGAAAGGGCAGGGGGTGGCTACACCTTC; CDR3 protein: CASSERAGGGYTF
J gene: TRBJ1-2; V gene: TRBV28; clone size: once; D gene: TRBD1; CDR3 DNA: TGTGCCAGTGGACAGGGGAACTATGGCTACACCTTC; CDR3 protein: CASGQGNYGYTF
J gene: TRBJ1-1; V gene: TRBV5-6; clone size: NA; D gene: TRBD1; CDR3 DNA: TGTGCCAGCAGCTACTCGACAGGGGAAGCTTTCTTT; CDR3 protein: CASSYSTGEAFF
J gene: TRBJ1-3; V gene: TRBV27; clone size: NA; D gene: NA; CDR3 DNA: TGTGCCAGCAGTTGGACAGCATCCTCTGGAAACACCATATATTTT; CDR3 protein: CASSWTASSGNTIYF
J gene: TRBJ2-3; V gene: TRBV5-6; clone size: NA; D gene: TRBD1; CDR3 DNA: TGTGCCAGCAGCTTGAGGGGGCGAGGAGATACGCAGTATTTT; CDR3 protein: CASSLRGRGDTQYF
J gene: TRBJ1-5; V gene: TRBV18; clone size: NA; D gene: NA; CDR3 DNA: TGTGCCAGCTCACCACCTTCCAGGGCAAATCAGCCCCAGCATTTT; CDR3 protein: CASSPPSRANQPQHF
J gene: TRBJ1-3; V gene: TRBV28; clone size: NA; D gene: TRBD1; CDR3 DNA: TGTGCCAGCAGTTTAGCAGGACAGGGGGTTTTTGGAAGCACCATATATTTT; CDR3 protein: CASSLAGQGVFGSTIYF
J gene: TRBJ1-2; V gene: TRBV9; clone size: NA; D gene: TRBD1; CDR3 DNA: TGTGCCAGCAGCACCCGCCCGGACAGGGGGGTTGGCTACACCTTC; CDR3 protein: CASSTRPDRGVGYTF
J gene: TRBJ2-7; V gene: TRBV5-1; clone size: NA; D gene: TRBD1; CDR3 DNA: TGCGCCAGCAGCTCCAAAACAGGGGGATCCTACGAGCAGTACTTC; CDR3 protein: CASSSKTGGSYEQYF
J gene: TRBJ1-1; V gene: TRBV9; clone size: NA; D gene: TRBD1; CDR3 DNA: TGTGCCAGCACCCAGTCAGGGGGCAAAGCTTTCTTT; CDR3 protein: CASTQSGGKAFF
J gene: TRBJ2-5; V gene: TRBV19; clone size: NA; D gene: TRBD2; CDR3 DNA: TGTGCCAGTAGTGACTCGGGACTAGCGGTGATTGAGACCCAGTACTTC; CDR3 protein: CASSDSGLAVIETQYF
J gene: TRBJ1-3; V gene: TRBV5-1; clone size: NA; D gene: TRBD1; CDR3 DNA: TGCGCCAGCAGCTCGGGACAGGGCGGAAACACCATATATTTT; CDR3 protein: CASSSGQGGNTIYF
J gene: TRBJ2-7; V gene: TRBV5-1; clone size: NA; D gene: TRBD1; CDR3 DNA: TGCGCCAGCAGCTTGGAGGGACAGGGGTTGGGGGAGCAGTACTTC; CDR3 protein: CASSLEGQGLGEQYF
J gene: TRBJ2-2; V gene: TRBV5-1; clone size: NA; D gene: NA; CDR3 DNA: TGCGCCAGCAGCTTGATGGCGGGAAACACCGGGGAGCTGTTTTTT; CDR3 protein: CASSLMAGNTGELFF
J gene: TRBJ2-3; V gene: TRBV29-1; clone size: NA; D gene: NA; CDR3 DNA: TGCAGCGTTGAACTTGCGGGTCGCACAGATACGCAGTATTTT; CDR3 protein: CSVELAGRTDTQYF
J gene: TRBJ2-6; V gene: TRBV2; clone size: NA; D gene: TRBD1; CDR3 DNA: TGTGCCAGCAGCCCGGGACAGGGGGCGAAGTTGCTGGCCGGGGCCAACGTCCTGACTTTC; CDR3 protein: CASSPGQGAKLLAGANVLTF
J gene: TRBJ2-2; V gene: TRBV7-9; clone size: NA; D gene: TRBD2; CDR3 DNA: TGTGCCAGCAGCCCCCCGCCGACTAGCGGGAGGGATACCGGGGAGCTGTTTTTT; CDR3 protein: CASSPPPTSGRDTGELFF
J gene: TRBJ1-1; V gene: TRBV28; clone size: once; D gene: NA; CDR3 DNA: TGTGCCAGCAGTTTACGGGGCACTGAAGCTTTCTTT; CDR3 protein: CASSLRGTEAFF
J gene: TRBJ2-3; V gene: TRBV2; clone size: NA; D gene: NA; CDR3 DNA: TGTGTCAGCAGTCTTCGGGAAGTTAGCACAGATACGCAGTATTTT; CDR3 protein: CVSSLREVSTDTQYF
J gene: TRBJ1-5; V gene: TRBV27; clone size: NA; D gene: NA; CDR3 DNA: TGTGCCAGCAAAGGGGGAAGTCAGCCCCAGCATTTT; CDR3 protein: CASKGGSQPQHF
J gene: TRBJ2-7; V gene: TRBV5-1; clone size: NA; D gene: NA; CDR3 DNA: TGCGCCAGCAGCGGTCTGGGGCCCTCCTACGAGCAGTACTTC; CDR3 protein: CASSGLGPSYEQYF
J gene: TRBJ2-1; V gene: TRBV6-4; clone size: NA; D gene: TRBD1; CDR3 DNA: TGTGCCAGCAGTGCGGGACAGGGGAACAATGAGCAGTTCTTC; CDR3 protein: CASSAGQGNNEQFF
J gene: TRBJ2-2; V gene: TRBV9; clone size: few; D gene: TRBD2; CDR3 DNA: TGTGCCAGCAGCCAGATGACGGGGGGGCCCGGGGAGCTGTTTTTT; CDR3 protein: CASSQMTGGPGELFF
J gene: TRBJ1-5; V gene: TRBV2; clone size: few; D gene: TRBD1; CDR3 DNA: TGTGCCAGCAGTAACGACAGGGACAATCAGCCCCAGCATTTT; CDR3 protein: CASSNDRDNQPQHF
J gene: TRBJ2-3; V gene: TRBV6-6; clone size: NA; D gene: TRBD2; CDR3 DNA: TGTGCCAGCAGTTACTCGGGCGGGAGTGCGGATACGCAGTATTTT; CDR3 protein: CASSYSGGSADTQYF
J gene: TRBJ2-3; V gene: TRBV4-2; clone size: few; D gene: NA; CDR3 DNA: TGTGCCAGCAGCCAAGCTGAGGGCTTGGATACGCAGTATTTT; CDR3 protein: CASSQAEGLDTQYF
J gene: TRBJ2-6; V gene: TRBV5-1; clone size: NA; D gene: TRBD2; CDR3 DNA: TGCGCCAGCAGCTTTTCCGGGACTAGCTTCCTCTCTGGGGCCAACGTCCTGACTTTC; CDR3 protein: CASSFSGTSFLSGANVLTF
J gene: TRBJ1-1; V gene: TRBV29-1; clone size: NA; D gene: NA; CDR3 DNA: TGCAGCGTCGACCTGACCCAGGGTCGCACTGAAGCTTTCTTT; CDR3 protein: CSVDLTQGRTEAFF
J gene: TRBJ1-2; V gene: TRBV5-4; clone size: NA; D gene: TRBD1; CDR3 DNA: TGTGCCAGCAGCGGTGGCGGGACAGTCTATGGCTACACCTTC; CDR3 protein: CASSGGGTVYGYTF
J gene: TRBJ2-7; V gene: TRBV28; clone size: NA; D gene: TRBD1; CDR3 DNA: TGTGCCAGCAGGGGACAGAGGTTTTACGAGCAGTACTTC; CDR3 protein: CASRGQRFYEQYF
J gene: TRBJ1-5; V gene: TRBV28; clone size: NA; D gene: NA; CDR3 DNA: TGTGCCAGCATCAAAGATGAGGGCAATCAGCCCCAGCATTTT; CDR3 protein: CASIKDEGNQPQHF
J gene: TRBJ2-4; V gene: TRBV9; clone size: NA; D gene: TRBD1; CDR3 DNA: TGTGCCAGCAGCGTAGTCCCGGGACAGGGAAACATTCAGTACTTC; CDR3 protein: CASSVVPGQGNIQYF
J gene: TRBJ2-1; V gene: TRBV11-1; clone size: NA; D gene: TRBD2; CDR3 DNA: TGTGCCAGCAGCTTAGCGGGCGGGGGGTACAATGAGCAGTTCTTC; CDR3 protein: CASSLAGGGYNEQFF
J gene: TRBJ1-2; V gene: TRBV12-5; clone size: NA; D gene: NA; CDR3 DNA: TGTGCTAGTGGCCTAATCGGGGGAGATGGCTACACCTTC; CDR3 protein: CASGLIGGDGYTF
J gene: TRBJ1-5; V gene: TRBV6-6; clone size: NA; D gene: TRBD1; CDR3 DNA: TGTGCCAGCAGGCCCGGGACAGGGGAGACTCAGCCCCAGCATTTT; CDR3 protein: CASRPGTGETQPQHF
J gene: TRBJ1-5; V gene: TRBV19; clone size: NA; D gene: NA; CDR3 DNA: TGTGCCAGTAGGGACAATAGCAATCAGCCCCAGCATTTT; CDR3 protein: CASRDNSNQPQHF
J gene: TRBJ1-2; V gene: TRBV4-2; clone size: NA; D gene: NA; CDR3 DNA: TGTGCCAGCAGCCAAGGCCAGACAGGAAACTATGGCTACACCTTC; CDR3 protein: CASSQGQTGNYGYTF
J gene: TRBJ2-3; V gene: TRBV6-1; clone size: NA; D gene: TRBD1; CDR3 DNA: TGTGCCAGCAGTGAAAGACCGGGACAGGGTACAGATACGCAGTATTTT; CDR3 protein: CASSERPGQGTDTQYF
J gene: TRBJ1-2; V gene: TRBV28; clone size: NA; D gene: TRBD1; CDR3 DNA: TGTGCCAGCAGTCGGACAGGGCCTTATGGCTACACCTTC; CDR3 protein: CASSRTGPYGYTF
J gene: TRBJ2-1; V gene: TRBV15; clone size: once; D gene: NA; CDR3 DNA: TGTGCCACCAGCAGGCCCCCAGGGCGGAACTCCTACAATGAGCAGTTCTTC; CDR3 protein: CATSRPPGRNSYNEQFF
J gene: TRBJ2-1; V gene: TRBV7-9; clone size: NA; D gene: TRBD1; CDR3 DNA: TGTGCCAGCAGCAAGGACAGGAGCTCCTACAATGAGCAGTTCTTC; CDR3 protein: CASSKDRSSYNEQFF